Listed below are T cell receptor beta chains from one sample, sequenced in a study of early T cells in non-severe SARS-CoV-2 infection. TCRdb recomputed calls from the 5' RACE reads with MiXCR, one row per CDR3 protein. The data hold 50,000 to 60,000 distinct CDR3 sequences, with approximately 11% observed a single time. Sequences were obtained from whole blood. All receptors come from an adult who was a healthcare worker with PCR-confirmed SARS-CoV-2 infection or an uninfected control (not recorded which). CDR3s include the opening cysteine and the closing phenylalanine or tryptophan. Fields, in order: D gene, clone size, J gene, V gene, CDR3 protein, CDR3 DNA. A D gene is named only where the DNA matches it firmly. Size is stated for part of the rows, as once, few or many counts, or as a class when the clone is expanded.

>NA|many|TRBJ2-3|TRBV24-1
CATSHPEGGREDTQYF
TGTGCCACCAGTCACCCCGAGGGGGGCCGGGAAGATACGCAGTATTTT
>NA|many|TRBJ1-2|TRBV20-1
CSARTGKGEDLNGYTF
TGCAGTGCTAGAACGGGGAAGGGAGAGGACCTTAATGGCTACACCTTC
>NA|many|TRBJ1-1|TRBV7-9
CASSPSLGGAEAFF
TGTGCCAGCAGCCCGTCCCTAGGAGGGGCTGAAGCTTTCTTT
>NA|few|TRBJ2-1|TRBV5-1
CASSSTVRAGYNEQFF
TGCGCCAGCAGCTCCACCGTGAGGGCAGGCTACAATGAGCAGTTCTTC
>NA|many|TRBJ2-2|TRBV19
CASSLRGHQTLSNTGELFF
TGTGCCAGTAGCCTGCGGGGACACCAAACGCTCTCGAACACCGGGGAGCTGTTTTTT
>TRBD2|NA|TRBJ2-2|TRBV19
CASSIAPRGGKDTGELFF
TGTGCCAGTAGTATCGCCCCCCGGGGGGGTAAAGACACCGGGGAGCTGTTTTTT
>TRBD2|many|TRBJ2-1|TRBV19
CASSWTSGAYNEQFF
TGTGCCAGTAGTTGGACTAGCGGGGCGTACAATGAGCAGTTCTTC
>NA|many|TRBJ2-1|TRBV30
CAWSVMGPGEQFF
TGTGCCTGGAGTGTAATGGGGCCAGGTGAGCAGTTCTTC
>NA|NA|TRBJ2-3|TRBV20-1
CSVALTSADTQYF
TGCAGTGTTGCCCTTACCTCAGCCGATACGCAGTATTTT
>NA|many|TRBJ1-3|TRBV7-2
CASSLVVGAGNTIYF
TGTGCCAGCAGCTTAGTCGTTGGGGCTGGAAACACCATATATTTT
>TRBD1|NA|TRBJ1-5|TRBV2
CASSVEGQVDQPQHF
TGTGCCAGCAGTGTAGAAGGACAGGTTGATCAGCCCCAGCATTTT
>TRBD2|NA|TRBJ2-7|TRBV7-9
CASSGGGLAGGEQYF
TGTGCCAGCAGCGGAGGAGGTCTAGCGGGAGGCGAGCAGTACTTC
>NA|few|TRBJ2-2|TRBV7-2
CASSLELFGELFF
TGTGCCAGCAGCTTAGAGCTTTTTGGGGAGCTGTTTTTT
>NA|NA|TRBJ1-3|TRBV11-2
CASSLGLASGNTIYF
TGTGCCAGCAGCTTAGGACTCGCCTCTGGAAACACCATATATTTT
>NA|many|TRBJ1-6|TRBV20-1
CSAKPGPALNSPLHF
TGCAGTGCTAAGCCCGGACCGGCCCTGAATTCACCCCTCCACTTT
>NA|NA|TRBJ2-4|TRBV6-2/TRBV6-3
CASRDGGDGNIQYF
TGTGCCAGCAGAGACGGGGGCGATGGGAACATTCAGTACTTC
>NA|few|TRBJ2-1|TRBV9
CASSVAERVHEQFF
TGTGCCAGCAGCGTAGCGGAGAGGGTTCATGAGCAGTTCTTC
>NA|few|TRBJ2-3|TRBV6-2/TRBV6-3
CASSTTTDFATDTQYF
TGTGCCAGCAGTACGACGACGGACTTTGCCACAGATACGCAGTATTTT
>NA|NA|TRBJ1-5|TRBV12-3/TRBV12-4
CASSLGVSQPQHF
TGTGCCAGCAGTCTGGGGGTCTCTCAGCCCCAGCATTTT
>NA|many|TRBJ1-1|TRBV4-3
CASRDRLNTEAFF
TGCGCCAGCAGAGACAGGTTGAACACTGAAGCTTTCTTT
>TRBD1|many|TRBJ1-1|TRBV11-3
CASSLAGTGEAFF
TGTGCCAGCAGCTTAGCCGGGACAGGGGAAGCTTTCTTT
>NA|few|TRBJ2-7|TRBV19
CASSLGPSYEQYF
TGTGCCAGTAGTTTGGGGCCCTCCTACGAGCAGTACTTC
>NA|few|TRBJ2-1|TRBV10-2
CASSPPGEVMLNEQFF
TGCGCCAGCAGCCCCCCCGGCGAGGTAATGTTAAATGAGCAGTTCTTC
>TRBD2|NA|TRBJ2-5|TRBV20-1
CSAPSSGYETQYF
TGCAGTGCCCCGTCTAGCGGGTATGAGACCCAGTACTTC
>NA|few|TRBJ1-5|TRBV30
CAWSVSARQPQHF
TGTGCCTGGAGTGTGTCAGCAAGGCAGCCCCAGCATTTT
>NA|many|TRBJ2-1|TRBV20-1
CSARDSGISYNEQFF
TGCAGTGCTAGAGATTCCGGGATCTCCTACAATGAGCAGTTCTTC
>NA|many|TRBJ2-5|TRBV29-1
CSVEAPGETQYF
TGCAGCGTTGAAGCCCCAGGAGAGACCCAGTACTTC
>TRBD2|NA|TRBJ2-1|TRBV28
CASWEGAGGLNEQFF
TGTGCCAGCTGGGAAGGAGCGGGAGGGCTCAATGAGCAGTTCTTC
>TRBD2|few|TRBJ2-7|TRBV6-2/TRBV6-3
CASTLTTSGGAYEQYF
TGTGCCAGCACCCTCACCACTAGCGGGGGGGCCTACGAGCAGTACTTC
>NA|many|TRBJ1-2|TRBV2
CASSREQGNFYGYTF
TGTGCCAGCAGTCGCGAGCAGGGTAATTTCTATGGCTACACCTTC
>NA|many|TRBJ2-5|TRBV5-1
CASSSSSYSKGSQETQYF
TGCGCCAGCAGCTCTTCCTCTTACTCCAAGGGAAGCCAAGAGACCCAGTACTTC
>NA|many|TRBJ1-5|TRBV2
CASRADNQPQHF
TGTGCCAGCAGGGCTGACAATCAGCCCCAGCATTTT
>NA|NA|TRBJ2-3|TRBV9
CASSLTSTDTQYF
TGTGCCAGCAGCCTAACTAGCACAGATACGCAGTATTTT
>TRBD2|NA|TRBJ2-7|TRBV20-1
CSALLAGGPGEQYF
TGCAGTGCCCTTCTAGCGGGGGGGCCGGGCGAGCAGTACTTC